A single T cell receptor (beta chain) is shown here with its context. Its antigen remains unknown. These data belong to a study of CD8 T cells in Susac syndrome. Study conclusions and caveats: The study conceded that its TCR sequencing and HLA analysis involved relatively few individuals.

The CDR3 contains 14 residues. Germline CDR1 reads SGHTA; CDR2 reads FQGNSA. The ends were cut back, 4 bases at V and 4 bases at J, with 14 bases in the middle. The multiple sclerosis controls comprised treatment-naive patients whose relapsing-remitting disease was stable or active. Negative magnetic isolation gave CD8+ and CD4+ cells; FACS enriched CD8+ TEMRA. Random hexamers were used to reverse transcribe about 0.5 to 1 ug of RNA. Amplification of TCR beta CDR3 used immunoSEQ multiplex PCR across 54 Vbeta and 13 Jbeta. TCRdb reanalysed the immunoSEQ multiplex PCR reads using MiXCR and keeps one entry per CDR3 protein. The sample has over 150,000 distinct CDR3 sequences; roughly 92% are singletons.

This TCR was recovered from a human donor with multiple sclerosis. The chain uses TRBV7-2 and TRBJ2-7, with D uncertain. Sequencing was carried out using CD4+ T cells from PBMCs. The CDR3, as DNA: TGTGCCAGCAGCTGGCGAGGCGATGGGTACGAGCAGTACTTC. As protein: CASSWRGDGYEQYF.